The subject of this entry is one T cell receptor beta chain. This entry comes from a study of blood T cell repertoires in COVID-19. The germline CDR1 and CDR2 sequences are LNHDA and SQIVND (reference sequence). This CDR3 is built from 15 residues. V trimming: 3 bases; J trimming: 2 bases; junction bases outside the gene matches: 7. TCRdb keeps only in-frame clones here, not all; method: immunoSEQ multiplex PCR. The repertoire has fewer than 250,000 clones, approximately 85% of them found once; the top ten carry around 10%. The origin of this receptor is a woman aged 45-59 years with acute COVID-19. The source material was PBMCs or T cells enriched from blood (not recorded which). The V call is TRBV19, the J call TRBJ2-7, with 7 bases identical to TRBD1. The CDR3 protein is CASSIHTGETYEQYF. In DNA form, the CDR3 reads TGTGCCAGTAGTATTCACACAGGGGAGACCTACGAGCAGTACTTC.